The next 20 T cell receptor beta chains were all read from a single sample in a study of T-cell reconstitution after alpha-beta-depleted transplantation in children. During its preparation, the TCRbeta library received unique molecular identifiers. From the PCR reads, TCRdb called clonotypes with MiXCR, one entry per CDR3 protein. Among almost 250,000 distinct CDR3 sequences listed, roughly 23% were seen once. Specimen: PBMCs, collected before TCRalphabeta/CD19-depleted stem cell transplant. The receptors originated from a girl aged 2 to 10 with Fanconi anemia, due to receive a stem cell transplant.

This clonotype was seen many times. This chain connects TRBV29-1 to TRBJ2-1; the match to TRBD2 covers 13 bases. The CDR3 totals 15 residues. Germline loops: CDR1 SQVTM, CDR2 ANQGSEA. Trimming took 4 bases from V and 4 from J; bases not matched to a gene: 4. The DNA for the CDR3 is TGCAGCGTTGTACTGACTAGCGGGGGGTACAATGAGCAGTTCTTC. Translated, it gives CSVVLTSGGYNEQFF.

This chain connects TRBV20-1 to TRBJ2-2; perhaps TRBD2 as D (5 bases). The CDR3 is 13 amino acids. Germline CDR1 and CDR2: DFQATT and SNEGSKA (reference sequence). Trimming cost V 2 bases and J 1 base, with 5 bases left between them. CDR3 sequence reads: CSARRGNTGELFF. The CDR3 DNA is TGCAGTGCTAGACGGGGGAACACCGGGGAGCTGTTTTTT.

The V gene is TRBV10-2, the J gene TRBJ2-5; TRBD1 agrees at 7 bases. This CDR3 region has 15 residues. Germline V gene data show CDR1 as WSHSY and CDR2 as SAAADI. The junction had 9 bases not matched to a gene; V was cut back by 3 bases and J by 5 bases. The CDR3 nucleotides read TGCGCCAGCAGTGAAATCACAGGGGTTCGGGAGACCCAGTACTTC. As protein: CASSEITGVRETQYF.

The chain links TRBV29-1 to TRBJ2-1, with D unresolved. The CDR3 spans 11 residues. Germline V CDR1 and CDR2: SQVTM, ANQGSEA. V was pared by 5 bases and J by 3 bases, with 5 bases between. The CDR3 DNA follows: TGCAGCGTTCTGTTCTACAATGAGCAGTTCTTC. It translates to CSVLFYNEQFF.

This clonotype was observed at least ten times. DNA of the CDR3: TGTGCCAGCAGTTTTTGGAGCGGTGGGTCCTACGAGCAGTACTTC. Translated, it gives CASSFWSGGSYEQYF. V is TRBV12-3 or TRBV12-4 and J is TRBJ2-7; D is possibly TRBD2 (5 bases). This CDR3 is 15 amino acids long. V lost 3 bases to trimming and J lost 1 base, with 13 bases between them.

This clonotype has more than one count but fewer than ten. This chain joins TRBV7-3 and TRBJ1-1; 9 bases line up with TRBD1. Trimming at V came to 5 bases and at J to 4 bases, leaving 5 bases not matched to a gene. In germline, CDR1 is SGHTA, CDR2 FQGTGA. This CDR3 contains 14 residues. The CDR3 DNA reads TGTGCCAGCAGCCCGACAGGGGGAGGCACTGAAGCTTTCTTT. It codes for CASSPTGGGTEAFF.

This clonotype was counted at least ten times. The chain combines TRBV6-5 with TRBJ1-6, with TRBD1 identical over 8 bases. The trim removed 2 bases at V and 7 bases at J, leaving 4 bases unmatched. Germline CDR1 MNHEY, CDR2 SVGAGI. The CDR3 totals 15 residues. CDR3 protein: CASSYRQGWNSPLHF. The CDR3 region has the DNA TGTGCCAGCAGTTACAGACAGGGGTGGAATTCACCCCTCCACTTT.

This rearrangement joins TRBV29-1 to TRBJ2-7, with no clear D. V was clipped by 5 bases and J by 1 base, with 9 bases between them. This CDR3 is built from 12 residues. Germline V lookup: CDR1 SQVTM, CDR2 ANQGSEA. CDR3 DNA: TGCAGCGTTTATGGCCCTTCCTACGAGCAGTACTTC. Translation gives CSVYGPSYEQYF.

The chain links TRBV7-3 to TRBJ2-3; TRBD2 aligns across 14 bases. The ends lost 5 bases at V and 0 bases at J; junction bases unmatched: 4. From germline, CDR1 is SGHTA and CDR2 FQGTGA. The CDR3 runs to 17 residues. CDR3 in amino acids: CASSRLAGGRSTDTQYF. Here the CDR3 DNA reads TGTGCCAGCAGCCGACTAGCGGGAGGGCGAAGCACAGATACGCAGTATTTT.

This clonotype occurred many times. This sequence joins TRBV28 and TRBJ1-6; TRBD1 is a possible D gene (6 bases). With 6 bases removed from V and 9 bases from J, the gap between germline ends came to 15 bases. Per the germline V gene, CDR1 is MDHEN and CDR2 is SYDVKM. This CDR3 spans 14 amino acids. The CDR3 region is CASRLGAKGSPLHF. In DNA, the CDR3 is TGTGCCAGCAGGTTGGGGGCGAAGGGTTCACCCCTCCACTTT.

The CDR3 spells CASSQDAGYNEQFF. DNA for the CDR3: TGTGCCAGCAGCCAAGATGCGGGGTACAATGAGCAGTTCTTC. The chain is built from TRBV3-1 and TRBJ2-1; weak D call: TRBD2 (6 bases). CDR3 length: 14 amino acids. The V end was cut by 0 bases, the J end by 4 bases, with 7 bases between. CDR1 is LGHDT, CDR2 YNNKEL, per germline (reference sequence).

The chain carries TRBV12-3 or TRBV12-4 and TRBJ2-7; a weak D match, TRBD2 (5 bases). The germline V and J ends were trimmed by 3 bases and 4 bases, with 10 bases remaining between them. This CDR3 is 13 amino acids long. CDR3 coding DNA: TGTGCCAGCAGTTTCTCTGACTATTACGAGCAGTACTTC. Translation: CASSFSDYYEQYF.

V usage is TRBV20-1 and J usage is TRBJ2-1; 8 bases agree with TRBD2. The length of the CDR3 is 15 residues. Trimming at V came to 0 bases and at J to 2 bases, leaving 3 bases not matched to a gene. Germline V CDR1 and CDR2: DFQATT, SNEGSKA (reference sequence). CDR3 coding DNA: TGCAGTGCTAGAGAGGCGGGACTAGCCTACAATGAGCAGTTCTTC. Translation gives CSAREAGLAYNEQFF.

This clonotype came up a few times. This chain links TRBV29-1 with TRBJ1-2, with TRBD1 matching 10 bases. The CDR3 contains 15 residues. V was clipped by 6 bases and J by 8 bases; unmatched bases: 15. Looked up from germline, CDR1 is SQVTM and CDR2 is ANQGSEA. CDR3 region: CSVGTGATLSAGYTF. The DNA of the CDR3 is TGCAGCGTCGGGACAGGGGCCACCCTTAGTGCGGGCTACACCTTC.

There are many counts of this clonotype. This sequence joins TRBV7-2 and TRBJ2-3, with D uncertain. Trimming cost V 5 bases and J 1 base, with 13 bases left between them. CDR1 is SGHTA, CDR2 FQGNSA, per germline. CDR3 size: 15 residues. Written as DNA, the CDR3 is TGTGCCAGCAGCCCCGGCGCATCACGCACAGATACGCAGTATTTT. It yields the protein CASSPGASRTDTQYF.

The chain is built from TRBV5-6 and TRBJ2-1, with 7 bases lining up with TRBD2. The CDR3 has 18 amino acids. Germline-derived CDR1 and CDR2 are SGHDT and YYEEEE. V lost 1 base to trimming and J lost 7 bases; unmatched junction nucleotides: 17. This chain's CDR3 is CASSLRLAVELGANEQFF. CDR3 DNA: TGTGCCAGCAGCTTGCGGCTAGCGGTAGAATTAGGGGCGAATGAGCAGTTCTTC. Based on the CDR3 plus reference TRBV5-6 and TRBJ2-1, the full variable domain is DAGVTQSPTHLIKTRGQQVTLRCSPKSGHDTVSWYQQALGQGPQFIFQYYEEEERQRGNFPDRFSGHQFPNYSSELNVNALLLGDSALYLCASSLRLAVELGANEQFFGPGTRLTVL.

J is TRBJ2-4 and V is TRBV6-1, with 10 positions matching TRBD1. Unmatched junction bases numbered 7, after V lost 5 bases and J lost 9 bases. CDR1 MNHNS and CDR2 SASEGT come from the germline V gene. The CDR3 sequence is 14 residues long. The CDR3 loop reads CASSQTGGAGIQYF. The DNA for the CDR3 is TGTGCCAGCAGTCAGACAGGGGGCGCGGGCATTCAGTACTTC.

This clonotype has ten or more counts. The V gene is TRBV5-1, the J gene TRBJ2-1; 7 bases match TRBD2. The germline gives CDR1 SGHRS, CDR2 YFSETQ. V lost 6 bases to trimming and J lost 3 bases; unmatched junction nucleotides: 6. The CDR3 has 14 residues. The CDR3: CASTGGSGYNEQFF. CDR3 in DNA: TGCGCCAGCACGGGCGGGAGTGGCTACAATGAGCAGTTCTTC.

This clonotype has at least ten counts. The rearrangement joins TRBV20-1 to TRBJ2-7; D remains ambiguous. Deletions cut 4 bases from V and 2 bases from J, with 15 bases between. Germline CDR1 and CDR2: DFQATT and SNEGSKA (reference sequence). The CDR3 length is 14 residues. The chain's CDR3 is CSATPRRHTYEQYF. DNA for the CDR3: TGCAGTGCTACGCCAAGACGGCACACCTACGAGCAGTACTTC.

Many counts were recorded for this clonotype. The rearrangement joins TRBV6-5 to TRBJ2-3; TRBD2 agrees at 9 bases. Trimming cost V 2 bases and J 6 bases; bases outside gene matches: 3. CDR3 length equals 14 residues. From germline, CDR1 is MNHEY and CDR2 SVGAGI. The CDR3 region has the DNA TGTGCCAGCAGTTACGGCGGGGGGGCCGATACGCAGTATTTT. Encoded protein: CASSYGGGADTQYF.